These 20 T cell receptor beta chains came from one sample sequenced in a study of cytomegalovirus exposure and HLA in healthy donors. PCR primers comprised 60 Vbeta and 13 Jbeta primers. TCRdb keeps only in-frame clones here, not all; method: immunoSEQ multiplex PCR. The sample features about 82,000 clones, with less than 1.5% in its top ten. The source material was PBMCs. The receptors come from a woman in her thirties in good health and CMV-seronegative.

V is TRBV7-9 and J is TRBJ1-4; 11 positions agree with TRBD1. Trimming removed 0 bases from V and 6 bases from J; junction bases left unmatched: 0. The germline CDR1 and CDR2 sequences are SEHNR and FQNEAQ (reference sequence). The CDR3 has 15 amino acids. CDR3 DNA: TGTGCCAGCAGCTTAGCGGGACAGGGGGATGAAAAACTGTTTTTT. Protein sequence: CASSLAGQGDEKLFF.

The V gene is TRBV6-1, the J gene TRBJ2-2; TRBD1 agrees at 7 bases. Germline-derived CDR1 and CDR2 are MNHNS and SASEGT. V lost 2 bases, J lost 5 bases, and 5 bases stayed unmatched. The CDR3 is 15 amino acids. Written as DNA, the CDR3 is TGTGCCAGCAGTGAAAATAGGGGGCGTACCGGGGAGCTGTTTTTT. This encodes CASSENRGRTGELFF.

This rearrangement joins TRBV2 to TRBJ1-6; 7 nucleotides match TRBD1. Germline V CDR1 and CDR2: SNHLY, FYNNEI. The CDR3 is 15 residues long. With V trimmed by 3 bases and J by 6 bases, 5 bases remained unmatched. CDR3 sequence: CASSDVRGANSPLHF. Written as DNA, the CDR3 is TGTGCCAGCAGTGATGTCAGGGGGGCTAATTCACCCCTCCACTTT.

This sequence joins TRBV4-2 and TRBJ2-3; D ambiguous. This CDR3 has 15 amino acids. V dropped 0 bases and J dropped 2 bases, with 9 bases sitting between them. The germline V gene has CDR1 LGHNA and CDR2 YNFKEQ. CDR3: CASSQDANPTDTQYF. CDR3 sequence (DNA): TGTGCCAGCAGCCAAGACGCGAACCCCACAGATACGCAGTATTTT.

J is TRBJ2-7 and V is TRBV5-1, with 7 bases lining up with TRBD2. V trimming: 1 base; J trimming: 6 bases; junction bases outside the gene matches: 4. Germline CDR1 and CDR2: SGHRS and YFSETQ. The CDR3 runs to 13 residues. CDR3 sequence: CASSLPGGGEQYF. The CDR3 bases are TGCGCCAGCAGCTTGCCGGGGGGTGGCGAGCAGTACTTC. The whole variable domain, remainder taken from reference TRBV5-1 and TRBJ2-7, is KAGVTQTPRYLIKTRGQQVTLSCSPISGHRSVSWYQQTPGQGLQFLFEYFSETQRNKGNFPGRFSGRQFSNSRSEMNVSTLELGDSALYLCASSLPGGGEQYFGPGTRLTVT.

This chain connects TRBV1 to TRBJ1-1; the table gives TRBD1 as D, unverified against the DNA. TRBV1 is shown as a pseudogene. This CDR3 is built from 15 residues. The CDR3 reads CTSSRFPRVDTEAFF. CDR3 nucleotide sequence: TGCACCAGCAGCCGCTTCCCCAGGGTAGACACTGAAGCTTTCTTT.

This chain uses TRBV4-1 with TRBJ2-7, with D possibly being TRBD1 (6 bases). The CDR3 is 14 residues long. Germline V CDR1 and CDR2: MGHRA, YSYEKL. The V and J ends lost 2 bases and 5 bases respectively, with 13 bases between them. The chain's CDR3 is CASSQQQGFDEQYF. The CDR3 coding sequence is TGCGCCAGCAGCCAACAACAGGGATTCGACGAGCAGTACTTC.

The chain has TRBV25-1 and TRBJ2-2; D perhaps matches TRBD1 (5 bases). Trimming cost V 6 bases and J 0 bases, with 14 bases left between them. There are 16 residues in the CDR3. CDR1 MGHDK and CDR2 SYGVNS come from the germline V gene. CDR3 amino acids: CASRHTGTSNTGELFF. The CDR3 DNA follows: TGTGCCAGCAGACACACAGGAACTTCGAACACCGGGGAGCTGTTTTTT.

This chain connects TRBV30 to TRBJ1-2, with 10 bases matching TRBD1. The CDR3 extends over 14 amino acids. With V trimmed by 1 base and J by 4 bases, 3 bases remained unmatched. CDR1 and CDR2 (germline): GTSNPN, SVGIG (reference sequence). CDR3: CAWSGTGGRYGYTF. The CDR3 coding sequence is TGTGCCTGGAGTGGGACAGGGGGACGCTATGGCTACACCTTC. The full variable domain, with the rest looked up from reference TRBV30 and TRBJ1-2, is SQTIHQWPATLVQPVGSPLSLECTVEGTSNPNLYWYRQAAGRGLQLLFYSVGIGQISSEVPQNLSASRPQDRQFILSSKKLLLSDSGFYLCAWSGTGGRYGYTFGSGTRLTVV.

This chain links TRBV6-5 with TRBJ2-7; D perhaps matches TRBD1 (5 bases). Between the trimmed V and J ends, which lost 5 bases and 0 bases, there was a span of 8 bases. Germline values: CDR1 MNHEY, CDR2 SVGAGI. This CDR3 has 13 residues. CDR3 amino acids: CASSRGSSYEQYF. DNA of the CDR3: TGTGCCAGCAGTAGGGGATCCTCCTACGAGCAGTACTTC.

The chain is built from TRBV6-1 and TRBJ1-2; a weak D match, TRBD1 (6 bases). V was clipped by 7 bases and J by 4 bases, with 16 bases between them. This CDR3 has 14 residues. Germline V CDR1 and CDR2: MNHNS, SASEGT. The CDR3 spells CASNSPRGSYGYTF. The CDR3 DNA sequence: TGTGCCAGCAATTCACCAAGGGGGAGCTATGGCTACACCTTC.

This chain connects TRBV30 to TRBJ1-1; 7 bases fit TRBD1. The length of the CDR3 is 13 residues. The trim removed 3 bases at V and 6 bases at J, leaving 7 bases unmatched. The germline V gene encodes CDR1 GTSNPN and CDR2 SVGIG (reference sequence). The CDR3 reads CAWSTGVAPEAFF. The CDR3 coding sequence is TGTGCCTGGAGCACAGGGGTTGCACCTGAAGCTTTCTTT. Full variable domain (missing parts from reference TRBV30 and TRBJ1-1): SQTIHQWPATLVQPVGSPLSLECTVEGTSNPNLYWYRQAAGRGLQLLFYSVGIGQISSEVPQNLSASRPQDRQFILSSKKLLLSDSGFYLCAWSTGVAPEAFFGQGTRLTVV.

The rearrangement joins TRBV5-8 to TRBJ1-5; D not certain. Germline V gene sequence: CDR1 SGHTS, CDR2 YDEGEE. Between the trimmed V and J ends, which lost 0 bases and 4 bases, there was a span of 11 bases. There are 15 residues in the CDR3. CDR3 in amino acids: CASSLGHRGNQPQHF. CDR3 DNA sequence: TGTGCCAGCAGCTTGGGACACAGAGGGAATCAGCCCCAGCATTTT.

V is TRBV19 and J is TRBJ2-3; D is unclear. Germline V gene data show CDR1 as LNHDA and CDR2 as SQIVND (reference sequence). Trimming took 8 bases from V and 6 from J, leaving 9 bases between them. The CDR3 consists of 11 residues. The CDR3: CASGPGDTQYF. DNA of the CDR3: TGTGCCAGTGGCCCCGGGGATACGCAGTATTTT.

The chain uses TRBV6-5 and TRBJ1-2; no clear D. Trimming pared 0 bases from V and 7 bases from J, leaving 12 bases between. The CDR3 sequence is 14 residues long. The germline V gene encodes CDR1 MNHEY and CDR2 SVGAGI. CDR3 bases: TGTGCCAGCAGTTACTCACCGGGGTCCCCTGGCTACACCTTC. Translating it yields CASSYSPGSPGYTF.

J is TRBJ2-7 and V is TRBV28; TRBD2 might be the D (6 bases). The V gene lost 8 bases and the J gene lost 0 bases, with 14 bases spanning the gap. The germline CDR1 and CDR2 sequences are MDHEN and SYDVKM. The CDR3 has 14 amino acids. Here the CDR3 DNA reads TGTGCCAGCTCGACGGGCGGGGACTCCTACGAGCAGTACTTC. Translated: CASSTGGDSYEQYF.

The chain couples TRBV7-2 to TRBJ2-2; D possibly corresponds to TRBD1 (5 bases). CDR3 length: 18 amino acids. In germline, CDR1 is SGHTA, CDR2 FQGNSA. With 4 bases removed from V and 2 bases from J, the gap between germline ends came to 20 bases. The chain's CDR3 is CASSSTPGRLGNTGELFF. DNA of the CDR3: TGTGCCAGCAGCTCCACCCCAGGGCGACTTGGAAACACCGGGGAGCTGTTTTTT.

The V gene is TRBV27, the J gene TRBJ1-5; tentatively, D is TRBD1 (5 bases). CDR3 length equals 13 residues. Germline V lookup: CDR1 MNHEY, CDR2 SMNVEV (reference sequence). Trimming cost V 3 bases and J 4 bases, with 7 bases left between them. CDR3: CASSFGGNQPQHF. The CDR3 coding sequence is TGTGCCAGCAGTTTCGGGGGGAATCAGCCCCAGCATTTT.

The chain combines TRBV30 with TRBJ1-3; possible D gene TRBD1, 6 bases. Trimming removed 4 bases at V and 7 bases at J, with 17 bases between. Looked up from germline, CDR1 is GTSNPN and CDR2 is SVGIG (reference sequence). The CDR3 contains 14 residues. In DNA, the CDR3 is TGTGCCTGGAACAGGCAGGGGTTATCGAACACCATATATTTT. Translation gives CAWNRQGLSNTIYF.

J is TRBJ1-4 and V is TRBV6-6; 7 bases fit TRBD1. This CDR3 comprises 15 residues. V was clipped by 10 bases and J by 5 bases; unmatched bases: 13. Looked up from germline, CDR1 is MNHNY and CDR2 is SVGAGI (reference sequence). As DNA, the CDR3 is TGTGCCACCACCGCGACAGGGTTGAGGAATGAAAAACTGTTTTTT. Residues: CATTATGLRNEKLFF.